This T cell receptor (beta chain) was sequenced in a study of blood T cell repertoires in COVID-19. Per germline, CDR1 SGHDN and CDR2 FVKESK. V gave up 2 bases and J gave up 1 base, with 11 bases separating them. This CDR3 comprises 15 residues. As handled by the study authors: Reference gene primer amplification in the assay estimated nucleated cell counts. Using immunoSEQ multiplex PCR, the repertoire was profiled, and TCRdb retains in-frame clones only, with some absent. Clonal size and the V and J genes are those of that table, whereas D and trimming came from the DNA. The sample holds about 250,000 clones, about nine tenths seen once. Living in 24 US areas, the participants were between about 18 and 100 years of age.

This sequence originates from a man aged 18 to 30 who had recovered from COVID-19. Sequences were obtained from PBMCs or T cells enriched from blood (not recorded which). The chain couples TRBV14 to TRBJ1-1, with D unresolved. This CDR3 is CASSQMGRGNTEAFF. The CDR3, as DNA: TGTGCCAGCAGCCAAATGGGTCGGGGGAACACTGAAGCTTTCTTT.